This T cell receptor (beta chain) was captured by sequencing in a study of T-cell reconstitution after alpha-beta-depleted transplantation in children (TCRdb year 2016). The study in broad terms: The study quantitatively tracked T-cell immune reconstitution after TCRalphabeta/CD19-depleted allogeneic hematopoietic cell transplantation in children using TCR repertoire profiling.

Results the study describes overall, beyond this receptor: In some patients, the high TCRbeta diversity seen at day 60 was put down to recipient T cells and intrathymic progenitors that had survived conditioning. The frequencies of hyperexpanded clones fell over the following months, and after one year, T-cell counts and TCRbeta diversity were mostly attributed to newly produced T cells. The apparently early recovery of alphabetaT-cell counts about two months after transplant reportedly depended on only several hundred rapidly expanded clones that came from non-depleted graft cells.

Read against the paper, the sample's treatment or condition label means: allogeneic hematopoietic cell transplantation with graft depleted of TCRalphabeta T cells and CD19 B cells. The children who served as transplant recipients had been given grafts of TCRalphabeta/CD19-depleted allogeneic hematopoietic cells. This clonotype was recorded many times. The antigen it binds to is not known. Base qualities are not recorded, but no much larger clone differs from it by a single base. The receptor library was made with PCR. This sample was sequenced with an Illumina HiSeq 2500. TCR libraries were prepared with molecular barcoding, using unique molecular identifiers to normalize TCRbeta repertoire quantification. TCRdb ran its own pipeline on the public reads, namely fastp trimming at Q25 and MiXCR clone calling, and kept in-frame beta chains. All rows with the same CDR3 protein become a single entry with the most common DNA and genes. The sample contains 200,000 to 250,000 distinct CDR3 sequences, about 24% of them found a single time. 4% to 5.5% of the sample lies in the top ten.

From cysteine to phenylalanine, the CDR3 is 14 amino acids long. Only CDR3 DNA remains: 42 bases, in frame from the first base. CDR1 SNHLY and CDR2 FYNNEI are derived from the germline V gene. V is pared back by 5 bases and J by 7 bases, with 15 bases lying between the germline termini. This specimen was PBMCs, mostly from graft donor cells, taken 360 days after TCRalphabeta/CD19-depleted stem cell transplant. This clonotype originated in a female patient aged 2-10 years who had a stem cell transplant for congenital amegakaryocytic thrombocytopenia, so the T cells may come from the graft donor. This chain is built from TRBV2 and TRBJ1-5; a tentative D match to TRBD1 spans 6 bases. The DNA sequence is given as TGTGCCAGCAGTTTCGACAGGAAGGAACAGCCCCAGCATTTT. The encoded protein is CASSFDRKEQPQHF.